These 14 T cell receptor beta chains share one sample of origin, sequenced in a study of blood T cell repertoires in COVID-19. The data were produced by immunoSEQ multiplex PCR, yet TCRdb's version contains in-frame clones alone and is incomplete. The top ten hold under 2.5% of the sample, which has about 81,000 clones, roughly 89% seen once. Sequencing was performed on peripheral blood. Receptors were obtained from a woman in her forties or fifties in a cohort sampled during active COVID-19.

This chain joins TRBV2 and TRBJ2-1, with TRBD2 matching 9 bases. V lost 8 bases to trimming and J lost 1 base; unmatched junction nucleotides: 6. The CDR3 totals 15 residues. Germline assignment: CDR1 SNHLY and CDR2 FYNNEI. The CDR3 DNA reads TGTGCCAGCTTTGGCGGGAGGGTATCCTACAATGAGCAGTTCTTC. It is translated as CASFGGRVSYNEQFF.

V is TRBV9 and J is TRBJ2-2; possible D gene TRBD2, 5 bases. Germline V gene data show CDR1 as SGDLS and CDR2 as YYNGEE. Trimming stripped 4 bases from V and 4 bases from J, with 8 bases between. The CDR3 extends over 13 amino acids. Here the CDR3 reads CASSRAGTGELFF. CDR3 sequence (DNA): TGTGCCAGCAGCCGGGCGGGCACCGGGGAGCTGTTTTTT. Complete variable domain (other parts from reference TRBV9 and TRBJ2-2): DSGVTQTPKHLITATGQRVTLRCSPRSGDLSVYWYQQSLDQGLQFLIQYYNGEERAKGNILERFSAQQFPDLHSELNLSSLELGDSALYFCASSRAGTGELFFGEGSRLTVL.

V and J are TRBV28 and TRBJ2-7; TRBD1 matches 12 bases. CDR1 is MDHEN, CDR2 SYDVKM, per germline. The CDR3 runs to 18 residues. J gave up 3 bases and V 2 bases, and 11 bases lay outside the gene matches. The CDR3 is CASSLLTGQGAQIYEQYF. The CDR3 DNA reads TGTGCCAGCAGTTTACTTACGGGACAGGGGGCCCAAATCTACGAGCAGTACTTC. Variable domain in full (rest from reference TRBV28 and TRBJ2-7): DVKVTQSSRYLVKRTGEKVFLECVQDMDHENMFWYRQDPGLGLRLIYFSYDVKMKEKGDIPEGYSVSREKKERFSLILESASTNQTSMYLCASSLLTGQGAQIYEQYFGPGTRLTVT.

In this sample, this clone turned up once. The chain joins TRBV24-1 to TRBJ2-7, with 9 bases matching TRBD2. The CDR3 has 16 amino acids. Unmatched junction bases numbered 5, after V lost 1 base and J lost 2 bases. Germline V gives CDR1 KGHDR, CDR2 SFDVKD. The CDR3 nucleotides read TGTGCCACCAGTGATTTATCACTAGCGGGTCCCTACGAGCAGTACTTC. Protein product: CATSDLSLAGPYEQYF.

This sequence joins TRBV3-1 (or the pseudogene TRBV3-2) and TRBJ1-1; 7 bases agree with TRBD1. The germline gives CDR1 LGHDT, CDR2 YNNKEL (reference sequence). The CDR3 extends over 15 amino acids. The V and J ends lost 4 bases and 1 base, in that order; junction bases with no gene match: 6. CDR3 nucleotide sequence: TGTGCCAGCAGCCCGCCGACAGGGAAGAACACTGAAGCTTTCTTT. This encodes CASSPPTGKNTEAFF.

Here the CDR3 DNA reads TGTGCCAGAGTGCAAGGTGGCCGGGACAGGGCTTACAATGAGCAGTTCTTC. It translates to CARVQGGRDRAYNEQFF. The genes are TRBV3-1 (or the pseudogene TRBV3-2) and TRBJ2-1, with 9 bases aligning to TRBD1. CDR3 length: 17 residues. Germline values: CDR1 LGHDT, CDR2 YNNKEL (reference sequence). Trimming cost V 9 bases and J 4 bases; bases outside gene matches: 16.

The V and J genes are TRBV5-1 and TRBJ1-1; TRBD1 matches 8 bases. The CDR3 contains 16 residues. Germline values: CDR1 SGHRS, CDR2 YFSETQ. Losses at the gene ends were 0 bases for V and 4 bases for J; bases not matched to a gene: 8. CDR3 amino acids: CASSLAFTGGSTEAFF. CDR3 bases: TGCGCCAGCAGCTTGGCGTTCACAGGGGGTTCCACTGAAGCTTTCTTT.

The chain carries TRBV30 and TRBJ1-5; D gene unclear. The germline V gene has CDR1 GTSNPN and CDR2 SVGIG (reference sequence). The V and J ends lost 0 bases and 1 base respectively, with 10 bases between them. The CDR3 length is 15 residues. CDR3 bases: TGTGCCTGGAGTGTACGTGGGCTCAGCAATCAGCCCCAGCATTTT. Amino acids: CAWSVRGLSNQPQHF.

The V and J genes are TRBV29-1 and TRBJ2-3, with 10 bases matching TRBD2. The germline CDR1 and CDR2 sequences are SQVTM and ANQGSEA. J gave up 4 bases and V 5 bases, and 21 bases lay outside the gene matches. The CDR3 contains 19 residues. CDR3 loop: CSVSQSRTSGNNWADTQYF. In DNA form, the CDR3 reads TGCAGCGTTTCCCAAAGCAGAACTAGCGGGAATAACTGGGCAGATACGCAGTATTTT.

The genes are TRBV7-6 and TRBJ2-7, with 7 bases matching TRBD1. This CDR3 region has 15 residues. V trimming: 5 bases; J trimming: 3 bases; junction bases outside the gene matches: 10. The germline CDR1 and CDR2 sequences are SGHVS and FNYEAQ. CDR3 DNA: TGTGCCAGCAGCCCGGGTTACAGGGGCGGCTACGAGCAGTACTTC. It yields the protein CASSPGYRGGYEQYF.

The V call is TRBV7-2, the J call TRBJ2-7; 8 positions agree with TRBD2. Trimming removed 5 bases from V and 7 bases from J; junction bases left unmatched: 7. The CDR3 is made up of 13 amino acids. Germline values: CDR1 SGHTA, CDR2 FQGNSA. CDR3 residues: CASSAGGPLEQYF. CDR3 in DNA: TGTGCCAGCAGCGCGGGAGGACCCCTGGAGCAGTACTTC.

This rearrangement joins TRBV28 to TRBJ1-1; 8 nucleotides line up with TRBD1. Trimming took 7 bases from V and 4 from J; bases not matched to a gene: 11. The V gene's germline CDR1 is MDHEN and CDR2 SYDVKM. The CDR3 is made up of 15 amino acids. DNA of the CDR3: TGTGCCAGCACCCAGACAGGGGCTGTGAGCACTGAAGCTTTCTTT. Protein sequence: CASTQTGAVSTEAFF.

The V call is TRBV29-1, the J call TRBJ2-7; a possible D gene is TRBD2 (6 bases). The CDR3 has 14 amino acids. The germline V and J ends were trimmed by 6 bases and 3 bases, with 18 bases remaining between them. CDR1 is SQVTM and CDR2 is ANQGSEA in the germline V gene. The chain's CDR3 is CSVLGGAPHYEQYF. The CDR3 region has the DNA TGCAGCGTCCTAGGCGGGGCCCCGCACTACGAGCAGTACTTC.

The chain links TRBV29-1 to TRBJ1-2; D is perhaps TRBD1 (5 bases). V lost 0 bases and J 7 bases, leaving 12 bases between the germline ends. The CDR3 runs 13 residues. Germline-derived CDR1 and CDR2 are SQVTM and ANQGSEA. Here the CDR3 DNA reads TGCAGCGTTGAAGATGGGGCTCGGTTTGGCTACACCTTC. It translates to CSVEDGARFGYTF.